This TCR beta chain was retrieved from a study of cytomegalovirus exposure and HLA in healthy donors. Regarding the study as a whole: Later genetic work tied a missense DCLRE1C variant to beta-chain V and J trimming.

In the PCR, 60 Vbeta and 13 Jbeta primers were used. Some clones are missing from TCRdb's copy, which holds only in-frame ones; the method was immunoSEQ multiplex PCR. The sample comprises roughly 190,000 clones, about 59% of which are singletons, and 2.5% to 3% rests with the top ten. Remarks on this clone: Its cognate antigen is unknown. At one end the junction does not follow the germline gene, possibly because of a read error.

The source material was PBMCs. The sequence derives from a middle-aged man in good health and CMV-seronegative.

In nucleotides, the CDR3 is TGTGCCAGCAGTTTCACCGGGACACCCTCCCACGAGCAGTACTTC. Encoded protein: CASSFTGTPSHEQYF. The chain joins TRBV28 to TRBJ2-7; TRBD1 is a possible D gene (6 bases). The CDR3 consists of 15 residues. Germline CDR1 is MDHEN and CDR2 is SYDVKM.